Listed here are 8 T cell receptor beta chains from one sample, sequenced in a study of blood T cells in healthy people across ages. A second PCR, run for 7 to 11 cycles, used a sample-barcoded 5' primer plus a J-beta primer mix. From the 5' RACE reads, TCRdb called clonotypes with MiXCR, one entry per CDR3 protein. Found here are about 680,000 distinct CDR3 sequences, 45% to 50% of them singletons; the top ten hold about 32%. The sample consisted of blood. All receptors derive from a woman aged 55-70 years in good health.

This clonotype has only one observation. J is TRBJ2-1 and V is TRBV10-3; D remains unclear. The CDR3 runs 12 residues. V was pared by 4 bases and J by 10 bases, with 11 bases between. Germline CDR1 is ENHRY and CDR2 is SYGVKD. The CDR3 bases are TGTGCCATCAGTGGGGCCTTAAGGGAGCAGTTCTTC. Its translation is CAISGALREQFF.

The V and J genes are TRBV20-1 and TRBJ1-5; D uncertain. Germline lookup yields CDR1 DFQATT and CDR2 SNEGSKA (reference sequence). Trimming left V 4 bases short and J 4 bases short, with 8 bases between. There are 12 residues in the CDR3. The CDR3 loop is CSAIDGNQPQHF. For the CDR3, the DNA is TGCAGTGCTATAGACGGTAATCAGCCCCAGCATTTT.

CDR3 protein: CASTALAGRLAKNIQYF. The CDR3 DNA reads TGTGCCAGCACCGCACTAGCGGGAAGGCTAGCCAAAAACATTCAGTACTTC. The genes are TRBV28 and TRBJ2-4, with 10 bases matching TRBD2. This CDR3 comprises 17 residues. Trimming at V came to 7 bases and at J to 0 bases, leaving 9 bases not matched to a gene. Looked up from germline, CDR1 is MDHEN and CDR2 is SYDVKM.

The chain carries TRBV5-1 and TRBJ2-6, with D possibly matching TRBD1 (6 bases). This CDR3 has 15 amino acids. V was clipped by 3 bases and J by 2 bases, with 9 bases between them. In germline, CDR1 is SGHRS, CDR2 YFSETQ. The CDR3 sequence is CASSYNRAGANVLTF. The CDR3 DNA follows: TGCGCCAGCAGCTACAACAGGGCTGGGGCCAACGTCCTGACTTTC.

Concerning this clonotype: Germline and junction disagree at one end, which may indicate a read error. This CDR3 reads CASSLGPYYGYTF. As DNA, the CDR3 is TGTGCCAGCAGCTTAGGTCCATACTACGGCTACACCTTC. This chain joins TRBV7-9 and TRBJ1-2; D is uncertain. Germline CDR1 reads SEHNR; CDR2 reads FQNEAQ (reference sequence). The CDR3 is 13 amino acids.

This clonotype came up many times. V gene TRBV10-3 combines with J gene TRBJ2-7, with 7 bases identical to TRBD1. CDR3 size: 12 residues. After removal of 6 bases from V and 2 bases from J, the junction contained 1 base not matched to a gene. The germline V gene encodes CDR1 ENHRY and CDR2 SYGVKD. CDR3 nucleotide sequence: TGTGCCATCAGGACAGGGACCTACGAGCAGTACTTC. This gives the protein CAIRTGTYEQYF.

This clonotype was counted only a few times. The genes are TRBV25-1 and TRBJ2-7; a weak D match, TRBD2 (6 bases). Deletions cut 2 bases from V and 5 bases from J, with 10 bases between. CDR1 MGHDK and CDR2 SYGVNS come from the germline V gene. The CDR3 sequence is 13 residues long. The CDR3 DNA follows: TGTGCCAGCAGTGAAGGCGGGAAGAACGAGCAGTACTTC. Protein product: CASSEGGKNEQYF.

The rearrangement uses TRBV3-1 and TRBJ2-7, with 9 bases aligning to TRBD1. Trimming at V came to 3 bases and at J to 2 bases, leaving 8 bases not matched to a gene. The CDR3 is 16 residues long. Germline V CDR1 and CDR2: LGHDT, YNNKEL (reference sequence). CDR3 sequence reads: CASSHRPGQGPYEQYF. The DNA of the CDR3 is TGTGCCAGCAGCCATAGGCCGGGACAGGGCCCCTACGAGCAGTACTTC.